These 13 T cell receptor beta chains share one sample of origin, sequenced in a study of T cell responses to AZD1222 COVID-19 vaccine. Generated by immunoSEQ multiplex PCR, the TCRdb table keeps only in-frame clones and is missing some. The table records tens of thousands of clones, around nine tenths of them present only once. Material: peripheral blood, obtained on day 0 of AZD1222 vaccination. The receptors stem from an adult in good health.

The rearrangement links TRBV6-5 to TRBJ1-2, with D uncertain. The CDR3 sequence is 16 residues long. CDR1 is MNHEY, CDR2 SVGAGI, per germline. Trimming removed 0 bases from V and 1 base from J, with 12 bases in between. CDR3 coding DNA: TGTGCCAGCAGTTACTCCCACTACGGAGATAACTATGGCTACACCTTC. Amino acids: CASSYSHYGDNYGYTF.

V usage is TRBV12-3 or TRBV12-4 and J usage is TRBJ1-4; D gene uncertain. V lost 5 bases and J 8 bases, leaving 12 bases between the germline ends. The CDR3 totals 13 residues. The CDR3 bases are TGTGCCAGCAGTCACCGAGGGCGAGAAAAACTGTTTTTT. Encoded protein: CASSHRGREKLFF.

The V and J genes are TRBV5-4 and TRBJ1-1; 11 nucleotides agree with TRBD1. Unmatched junction bases numbered 7, after V lost 4 bases and J lost 2 bases. CDR1 and CDR2 (germline): SGHNT, YYREEE (reference sequence). This CDR3 spans 16 amino acids. This CDR3 reads CASSRGRTGGNTEAFF. The CDR3 DNA reads as TGTGCCAGCAGCCGGGGGCGGACAGGGGGCAACACTGAAGCTTTCTTT.

This clone has a handful of counts. V gene TRBV7-9 combines with J gene TRBJ2-2; tentative D call: TRBD2 (6 bases). The V gene lost 4 bases and the J gene lost 5 bases, with 11 bases spanning the gap. CDR3 length: 14 amino acids. CDR1 is SEHNR and CDR2 is FQNEAQ in the germline V gene (reference sequence). Here the CDR3 reads CASSSTGVTGELFF. The CDR3 coding sequence is TGTGCCAGCAGCTCCACGGGGGTGACCGGGGAGCTGTTTTTT.

V gene TRBV18 combines with J gene TRBJ1-2; possibly TRBD1 for D (5 bases). CDR1 and CDR2 (germline): KGHSH, LQKENI. This CDR3 is 15 amino acids long. Trimming shortened V by 2 bases and J by 1 base, and 11 bases separated the two germline ends. The CDR3 sequence is CASSPSAGFNYGYTF. In DNA, the CDR3 is TGTGCCAGCTCACCATCGGCAGGGTTTAACTATGGCTACACCTTC.

The chain couples TRBV5-8 to TRBJ2-3; 8 nucleotides agree with TRBD1. The CDR3 has 16 amino acids. CDR1 is SGHTS and CDR2 is YDEGEE in the germline V gene. Trimming removed 4 bases from V and 1 base from J; junction bases left unmatched: 8. CDR3 in amino acids: CASSHGTGLRTDTQYF. The DNA of the CDR3 is TGTGCCAGCAGCCATGGGACAGGACTACGCACAGATACGCAGTATTTT. The full variable domain, rest sourced from reference TRBV5-8 and TRBJ2-3, is EAGVTQSPTHLIKTRGQQATLRCSPISGHTSVYWYQQALGLGLQFLLWYDEGEERNRGNFPPRFSGRQFPNYSSELNVNALELEDSALYLCASSHGTGLRTDTQYFGPGTRLTVL.

DNA for the CDR3: TGTGCCAGCAGCAAACAGGGGAACACTGAAGCTTTCTTT. Protein sequence: CASSKQGNTEAFF. The chain recombines TRBV14 with TRBJ1-1, with a possible D match to TRBD1 (6 bases). CDR1 and CDR2 (germline): SGHDN, FVKESK. The CDR3 contains 13 residues. V gave up 5 bases and J gave up 1 base, with 8 bases separating them.

This clone was seen more than once but under ten times. V gene TRBV2 combines with J gene TRBJ2-1, with D tentatively TRBD1 or TRBD2 (6 bases each). The CDR3 is made up of 14 amino acids. V lost 7 bases, J lost 6 bases, and 16 bases lay in between. Germline V gives CDR1 SNHLY, CDR2 FYNNEI. The CDR3 loop reads CASTKGGPVNEQFF. The CDR3 region has the DNA TGTGCCAGCACAAAAGGGGGGCCTGTCAATGAGCAGTTCTTC.

This chain uses TRBV18 with TRBJ1-3; 8 bases fit TRBD1. This CDR3 has 15 amino acids. V lost 3 bases and J lost 2; bases outside the gene matches: 3. From germline, CDR1 is KGHSH and CDR2 LQKENI. The CDR3 loop reads CASSPGTGAGNTIYF. In DNA form, the CDR3 reads TGTGCCAGCTCACCTGGGACAGGAGCTGGAAACACCATATATTTT. Combining the CDR3 with reference TRBV18 and TRBJ1-3 gives the whole variable domain NAGVMQNPRHLVRRRGQEARLRCSPMKGHSHVYWYRQLPEEGLKFMVYLQKENIIDESGMPKERFSAEFPKEGPSILRIQQVVRGDSAAYFCASSPGTGAGNTIYFGEGSWLTVV.

The chain couples TRBV3-1 (or the pseudogene TRBV3-2) to TRBJ1-2; TRBD1 matches 8 bases. This CDR3 is 15 amino acids long. With V trimmed by 6 bases and J by 2 bases, 8 bases remained unmatched. Germline values: CDR1 LGHDT, CDR2 YNNKEL (reference sequence). CDR3 bases: TGTGCCAGCAGTCCCCGGGACAGGTCCAACTATGGCTACACCTTC. Its protein product is CASSPRDRSNYGYTF.

The chain employs TRBV13 and TRBJ2-5; 8 bases line up with TRBD2. The CDR3 is 14 residues long. Germline CDR1 and CDR2: PRHDT and FYEKMQ (reference sequence). With 4 bases clipped from V and 6 bases from J, the junction kept 7 bases outside the gene matches. Written as DNA, the CDR3 is TGTGCCAGCAGCTCCCTCGCGGGGGGAAAGACCCAGTACTTC. Protein sequence: CASSSLAGGKTQYF.

The chain's CDR3 is CSASQGRTEAFF. CDR3 coding DNA: TGCAGTGCTAGTCAGGGGCGCACTGAAGCTTTCTTT. The J gene is TRBJ1-1, the V gene TRBV20-1, with D possibly matching TRBD1 (6 bases). V lost 3 bases and J 4 bases, leaving 9 bases between the germline ends. The CDR3 consists of 12 residues. The V gene's germline CDR1 is DFQATT and CDR2 SNEGSKA (reference sequence).

This clone was counted only a few times. The chain uses TRBV7-2 and TRBJ2-7; D unclear. This CDR3 spans 14 amino acids. Germline CDR1 is SGHTA and CDR2 is FQGNSA. Trimming cost V 0 bases and J 2 bases, with 8 bases left between them. CDR3 amino acids: CASSLAPQPYEQYF. The CDR3 region has the DNA TGTGCCAGCAGCTTAGCGCCACAGCCCTACGAGCAGTACTTC.